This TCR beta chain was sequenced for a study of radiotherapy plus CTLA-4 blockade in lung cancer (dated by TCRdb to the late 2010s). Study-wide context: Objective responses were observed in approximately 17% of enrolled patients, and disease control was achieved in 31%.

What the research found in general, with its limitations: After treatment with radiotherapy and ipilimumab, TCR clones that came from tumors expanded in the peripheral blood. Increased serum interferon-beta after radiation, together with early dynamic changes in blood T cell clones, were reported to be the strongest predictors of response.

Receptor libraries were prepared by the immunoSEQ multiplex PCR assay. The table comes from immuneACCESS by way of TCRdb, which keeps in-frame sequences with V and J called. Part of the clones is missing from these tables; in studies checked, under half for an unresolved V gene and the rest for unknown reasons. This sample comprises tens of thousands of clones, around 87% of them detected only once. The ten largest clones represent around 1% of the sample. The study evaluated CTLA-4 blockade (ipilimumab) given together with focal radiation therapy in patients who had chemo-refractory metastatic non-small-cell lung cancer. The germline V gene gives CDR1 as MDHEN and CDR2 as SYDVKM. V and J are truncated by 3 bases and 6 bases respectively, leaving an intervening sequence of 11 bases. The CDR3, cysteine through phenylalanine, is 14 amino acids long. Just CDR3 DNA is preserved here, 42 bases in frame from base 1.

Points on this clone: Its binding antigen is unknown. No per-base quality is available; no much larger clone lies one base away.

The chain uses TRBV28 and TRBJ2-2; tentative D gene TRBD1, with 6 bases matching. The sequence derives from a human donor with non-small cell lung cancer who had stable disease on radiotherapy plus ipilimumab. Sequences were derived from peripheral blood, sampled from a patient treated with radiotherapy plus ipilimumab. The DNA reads TGTGCCAGCAGTTTGGTACAGGGTGCCGGGGAGCTGTTTTTT. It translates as CASSLVQGAGELFF.